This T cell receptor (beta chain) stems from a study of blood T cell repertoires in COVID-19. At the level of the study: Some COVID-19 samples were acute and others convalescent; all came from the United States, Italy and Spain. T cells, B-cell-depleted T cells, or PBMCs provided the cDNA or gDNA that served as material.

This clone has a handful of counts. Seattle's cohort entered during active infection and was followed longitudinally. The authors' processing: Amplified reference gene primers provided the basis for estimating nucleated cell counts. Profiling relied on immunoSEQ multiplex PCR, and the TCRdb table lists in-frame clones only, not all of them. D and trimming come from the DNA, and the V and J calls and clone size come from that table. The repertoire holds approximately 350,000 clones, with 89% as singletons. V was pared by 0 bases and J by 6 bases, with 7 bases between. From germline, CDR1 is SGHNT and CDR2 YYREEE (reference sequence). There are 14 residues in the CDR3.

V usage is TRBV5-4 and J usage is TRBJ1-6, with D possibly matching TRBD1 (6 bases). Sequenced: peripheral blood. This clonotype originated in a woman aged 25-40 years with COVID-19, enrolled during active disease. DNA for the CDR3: TGTGCCAGCAGCTTGGGGGACACTAATTCACCCCTCCACTTT. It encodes CASSLGDTNSPLHF.